This T cell receptor beta chain was captured by sequencing in a study of tumor and adjacent non-tumor tissue in lung cancer. Study in general: On average, productive TCRbeta reads reached 4 million to 4.5 million per sample. General study points: Higher tumor TCR diversity was associated with shorter survival.

The template was RNA from unsorted bulk tissue. This non-tumor lung sample came from over 3 cm beyond the tumor edge. There are 12 residues in the CDR3. Germline V gene data show CDR1 as SGHAT and CDR2 as FQDESV (reference sequence). In the case of this clonotype: Its antigen is as yet unknown. The junction departs from germline at one end; a sequencing error may be responsible.

Three rounds of nested PCR, following a modified ARM-PCR protocol, produced the TCRbeta library. TCRdb re-called the multiplex PCR reads with MiXCR, one entry per CDR3 protein. The table includes roughly 120,000 distinct CDR3 sequences, 60% to 70% detected once. Sequencing used distant non-tumor lung tissue. The rearrangement links TRBV11-1 to TRBJ2-3; the D is unclear. This TCR came from a man in his sixties with non-small cell lung cancer. For the CDR3, the DNA is TGTGCCTGCAGCTTTAGGACAGATACGCAGTATTTT. It codes for CACSFRTDTQYF.